This T cell receptor (beta chain) was recorded in a study of blood T cell repertoires in COVID-19 (dated by TCRdb to the early 2020s). About the study as a whole: Samples covering the acute and convalescent phases of COVID-19 were provided by collaborators in the United States, Italy and Spain. The prospective study material was composed of cDNA or gDNA derived from T cells, B-cell-depleted T cells, or PBMCs. Subjects who had been exposed to COVID-19, were actively infected with it, or had recovered from it provided the deeply sampled blood TCRbeta repertoires that made up the dataset. The repertoires were made available in a free public database intended to serve as a resource for research on the immune response to SARS-CoV-2. The samples were drawn from the first 160 participants of the ongoing ImmuneRACE study and from under 1,500 subjects provided by 6 global collaborators. Nearly every sample came with metadata listing a de-identified subject ID, COVID-19 status, age in years and sex. Where available, HLA class I and class II types were obtained from metadata supplied by the sample provider rather than from assay-based typing.

Whole blood was collected in K2EDTA tubes by collaborating institutions according to the institutions' own protocols. Collaborator samples were shipped for TCRbeta analysis as frozen whole blood, isolated PBMCs, or DNA extracted from either sample type. The immunoSEQ Assay, a bias-controlled multiplex PCR, was used to amplify TCRbeta CDR3 regions from genomic DNA. The source study handled its data this way. Nucleated cell counts per sample were estimated from amplification of reference gene primers within the assay. To quantify the absolute abundance of each unique TCRbeta CDR3 rearrangement, sequence reads were collapsed and filtered. For each sample, productive Simpson clonality was calculated by taking the square root of Simpson's diversity index across productive rearrangements. This immuneACCESS table, as held by TCRdb, lists in-frame sequences with V and J called but not all clones. Of the missing ones, under half trace to an unresolved V gene in checked studies; the others have no known cause. The D gene and trimming were derived from the DNA, and the V and J assignments and clone size from that table. Here the sample has fewer than 250,000 clones; approximately 80% occur a single time. More than 6% of the sample belongs to the ten largest clones.

Regarding this clone: No antigen is known for it. No clone much larger than this one lies a single base away; base qualities are absent.

What the research found in general, with its limitations: Clinical and demographic metadata were provided uncurated, with the amount varying by source and participant.

The sequenced sample was peripheral blood. The receptor was derived from a woman aged 55 to 70 with active or convalescent COVID-19.

The sequenced DNA is TGTGCCAGCAGCTTAGCGACTAGCGGGGACCCCTACGAGCAGTACTTC. Translated, it reads CASSLATSGDPYEQYF. The rearrangement joined TRBV7-9 to TRBJ2-7; 11 bases in the middle match TRBD2. From the germline V gene (reference sequence), CDR1 is SEHNR and CDR2 is FQNEAQ. There are 16 amino acids in the CDR3, from cysteine to phenylalanine inclusive. Here the CDR3 DNA is all that survives: 48 bases in frame from base 1. The germline V and J ends show losses of 0 bases and 2 bases respectively, and no gene match explains 3 bases of the junction.